The 24 T cell receptor beta chains in this list originate from one sample, sequenced in a study of OX40 agonist ivuxolimab in advanced cancers. Data came from immunoSEQ multiplex PCR; TCRdb stores just in-frame clones and leaves some out. The top ten hold more than 14% of the sample, which has tens of thousands of clones, roughly three quarters seen once. The sequences come from CD4+ or CD8+ T cells sorted from blood, collected in a trial of the OX40 agonist ivuxolimab. All receptors derive from an adult with an advanced solid tumor such as melanoma, head and neck, liver or kidney cancer.

This clone was recorded only once. This chain joins TRBV13 and TRBJ2-5; perhaps TRBD1 as D (6 bases). The DNA end lines up better with TRBJ2-7; the J call may be wrong. CDR1 PRHDT and CDR2 FYEKMQ come from the germline V gene (reference sequence). This CDR3 is built from 13 residues. The CDR3 nucleotides read TGTGCCAGCAGCTTAGGGGACAGCTACGAGCAGTACTTC. Translated: CASSLGDSYEQYF.

The chain combines TRBV6-5 with TRBJ1-2; possibly TRBD1 for D (6 bases). Germline V gene data show CDR1 as MNHEY and CDR2 as SVGAGI. The CDR3 runs to 15 residues. With 4 bases removed from V and 4 bases from J, the gap between germline ends came to 16 bases. The CDR3 region has the DNA TGTGCCAGCAGTTCGCGAATGGGGGCGGGCTATGGCTACACCTTC. Protein product: CASSSRMGAGYGYTF.

The chain couples TRBV15 to TRBJ2-5; D not certain. The V gene's germline CDR1 is LNHNV and CDR2 YYDKDF (reference sequence). CDR3 length equals 13 residues. V dropped 6 bases and J dropped 5 bases, with 13 bases sitting between them. CDR3 DNA: TGTGCCACCAGTTACGGGCTAGGGGAGACCCAGTACTTC. Its protein product is CATSYGLGETQYF.

V gene TRBV11-1 combines with J gene TRBJ1-2; D gene ambiguous. The CDR3 runs to 14 residues. V lost 2 bases, J lost 5 bases, and 12 bases lay in between. Germline V gives CDR1 SGHAT, CDR2 FQDESV (reference sequence). The CDR3 here is CASSLNGEGYGYTF. The DNA for the CDR3 is TGTGCCAGCAGCTTAAACGGAGAAGGATATGGCTACACCTTC.

This clone was counted once. The V gene is TRBV19, the J gene TRBJ2-4; 10 positions agree with TRBD1. Per germline, CDR1 LNHDA and CDR2 SQIVND (reference sequence). This CDR3 is 15 amino acids long. Trimming took 5 bases from V and 4 from J; bases not matched to a gene: 5. Here the CDR3 reads CASSEPGQGKNIQYF. The CDR3 DNA reads as TGTGCCAGTAGTGAACCGGGACAGGGGAAAAACATTCAGTACTTC.

This clone was picked up one time. The gene calls are TRBV9 and TRBJ2-1; D not certain. The length of the CDR3 is 14 residues. Germline V lookup: CDR1 SGDLS, CDR2 YYNGEE. The V end lost 0 bases, the J end lost 5 bases, and 9 bases lay between the germline ends. CDR3 DNA sequence: TGTGCCAGCAGCGTAGAGGTAGCAAACAATGAGCAGTTCTTC. As protein: CASSVEVANNEQFF. The full variable domain, its missing parts supplied by reference TRBV9 and TRBJ2-1, is DSGVTQTPKHLITATGQRVTLRCSPRSGDLSVYWYQQSLDQGLQFLIQYYNGEERAKGNILERFSAQQFPDLHSELNLSSLELGDSALYFCASSVEVANNEQFFGPGTRLTVL.

V usage is TRBV5-6 and J usage is TRBJ1-3, with D uncertain. Germline V gene data show CDR1 as SGHDT and CDR2 as YYEEEE. Trimming stripped 2 bases from V and 4 bases from J, with 10 bases between. CDR3 length: 14 residues. The CDR3 coding sequence is TGTGCCAGCAGCTTCGGAGGGTCCGGAAACACCATATATTTT. Translated: CASSFGGSGNTIYF. Filled out from reference TRBV5-6 and TRBJ1-3, the complete variable domain reads DAGVTQSPTHLIKTRGQQVTLRCSPKSGHDTVSWYQQALGQGPQFIFQYYEEEERQRGNFPDRFSGHQFPNYSSELNVNALLLGDSALYLCASSFGGSGNTIYFGEGSWLTVV.

The chain employs TRBV10-1 and TRBJ2-1, with TRBD1 identical over 9 bases. V lost 0 bases and J lost 7; bases outside the gene matches: 7. Germline CDR1 reads WNHNN; CDR2 reads SYGVQD (reference sequence). The CDR3 contains 16 residues. CDR3 loop: CASSESWTGVRNEQFF. The CDR3 DNA reads TGCGCCAGCAGTGAGTCTTGGACAGGGGTACGGAATGAGCAGTTCTTC.

This chain joins TRBV5-1 and TRBJ1-5; no clear D gene. Germline-derived CDR1 and CDR2 are SGHRS and YFSETQ. This CDR3 spans 13 amino acids. The V and J ends lost 0 bases and 6 bases respectively, with 7 bases between them. CDR3 loop: CASSLASSQPQHF. Here the CDR3 DNA reads TGCGCCAGCAGCTTGGCCAGTTCTCAGCCCCAGCATTTT.

This rearrangement joins TRBV2 to TRBJ2-7; D call uncertain. The length of the CDR3 is 15 residues. Trimming stripped 1 base from V and 3 bases from J, with 13 bases between. CDR1 and CDR2 from the germline V gene are SNHLY and FYNNEI. CDR3 nucleotide sequence: TGTGCCAGCAGTGAAGGGCAGTCCCCCAGCTACGAGCAGTACTTC. Amino acid sequence: CASSEGQSPSYEQYF.

This clone has only a few counts. This chain joins TRBV5-1 and TRBJ2-3, with TRBD2 identical over 8 bases. There are 16 residues in the CDR3. The V gene end was trimmed by 5 bases and the J gene end by 4 bases; junction bases not matched to a gene: 12. CDR1 and CDR2 (germline): SGHRS, YFSETQ. The CDR3 DNA is TGCGCCAGCAGTTCGGGACTAGGAATAGTCGCAGATACGCAGTATTTT. Amino acids: CASSSGLGIVADTQYF.

The chain employs TRBV11-2 and TRBJ1-1; 7 bases fit TRBD1. The length of the CDR3 is 18 residues. V was pared by 4 bases and J by 1 base, with 15 bases of the junction left unmatched. Per the germline V gene, CDR1 is SGHAT and CDR2 is FQNNGV. CDR3 bases: TGTGCCAGCAGCTACAGGGGCCGGGGACGACAACCGAACACTGAAGCTTTCTTT. Protein: CASSYRGRGRQPNTEAFF.

This clone was found a few times. This sequence joins TRBV4-1 and TRBJ1-1; D is possibly TRBD1 (5 bases). CDR3 length: 16 residues. The V gene lost 5 bases and the J gene lost 4 bases, with 20 bases spanning the gap. Germline V lookup: CDR1 MGHRA, CDR2 YSYEKL. DNA for the CDR3: TGCGCCAGCAGCGCCCCGGGACGGCAAAGTTTCACTGAAGCTTTCTTT. Encoded protein: CASSAPGRQSFTEAFF.

The rearrangement uses TRBV19 and TRBJ2-1, with D possibly being TRBD2 (6 bases). The CDR3 runs to 15 residues. CDR1 and CDR2 (germline): LNHDA, SQIVND (reference sequence). V was clipped by 3 bases and J by 4 bases, with 13 bases between them. The CDR3 loop reads CASSIQGGDYNEQFF. The CDR3 DNA sequence: TGTGCCAGTAGTATCCAAGGCGGGGATTACAATGAGCAGTTCTTC.

V gene TRBV5-1 combines with J gene TRBJ2-1; 9 bases align to TRBD1. CDR1 is SGHRS, CDR2 YFSETQ, per germline. The CDR3 consists of 14 residues. The junction had 4 bases not matched to a gene; V was cut back by 3 bases and J by 6 bases. CDR3 residues: CASSSGTGTNEQFF. The CDR3 DNA follows: TGCGCCAGCAGCTCGGGGACAGGGACCAATGAGCAGTTCTTC.

In this sample, this clone turned up once. The chain uses TRBV7-9 and TRBJ1-2; 10 bases are shared with TRBD1. The V gene end was trimmed by 5 bases and the J gene end by 5 bases; junction bases not matched to a gene: 5. The germline V gene encodes CDR1 SEHNR and CDR2 FQNEAQ (reference sequence). CDR3 length equals 14 residues. CDR3 amino acids: CASSQRQGAYGYTF. The CDR3, as DNA: TGTGCCAGCAGCCAGCGACAGGGGGCTTATGGCTACACCTTC.

This chain joins TRBV18 and TRBJ2-7; D not certain. From germline, CDR1 is KGHSH and CDR2 LQKENI. With 2 bases removed from V and 3 bases from J, the gap between germline ends came to 11 bases. The CDR3 totals 14 residues. This CDR3 is CASSPVTADYEQYF. CDR3 DNA sequence: TGTGCCAGCTCACCAGTGACGGCCGACTACGAGCAGTACTTC.

J is TRBJ2-7 and V is TRBV5-4, with 7 nucleotides matching TRBD1. V gave up 5 bases and J gave up 2 bases; unmatched junction bases: 7. CDR3 size: 14 residues. The V gene's germline CDR1 is SGHNT and CDR2 YYREEE (reference sequence). This CDR3 is CASSSGTEPYEQYF. The CDR3 nucleotides are TGTGCCAGCAGTTCCGGGACAGAGCCCTACGAGCAGTACTTC.

The chain recombines TRBV29-1 with TRBJ2-1; 8 bases map to TRBD1. The germline V gene encodes CDR1 SQVTM and CDR2 ANQGSEA. V gave up 6 bases and J gave up 3 bases; unmatched junction bases: 10. The CDR3 covers 15 residues. The CDR3 spells CSVPPGTGNYNEQFF. As DNA, the CDR3 is TGCAGCGTACCACCCGGGACAGGCAACTACAATGAGCAGTTCTTC.

This rearrangement joins TRBV7-9 to TRBJ1-4; 9 bases are a match to TRBD1. CDR3 length: 14 amino acids. The germline V gene has CDR1 SEHNR and CDR2 FQNEAQ (reference sequence). V lost 6 bases, J lost 7 bases, and 6 bases stayed unmatched. The DNA of the CDR3 is TGTGCCAGCAGACCGGACAGGGGAAGTGAAAAACTGTTTTTT. Its translation: CASRPDRGSEKLFF.

V gene TRBV25-1 combines with J gene TRBJ1-2; TRBD1 might be the D (5 bases). The CDR3 is made up of 14 amino acids. Germline-derived CDR1 and CDR2 are MGHDK and SYGVNS. V lost 0 bases and J lost 6, with 11 bases in between. CDR3 DNA: TGTGCCAGCAGTGAATATTGGGGCGTTAATGGCTACACCTTC. It translates to CASSEYWGVNGYTF.

This chain uses TRBV20-1 with TRBJ1-5; D remains ambiguous. V dropped 6 bases and J dropped 5 bases, with 5 bases sitting between them. The germline CDR1 and CDR2 sequences are DFQATT and SNEGSKA (reference sequence). This CDR3 contains 10 residues. CDR3 in DNA: TGCAGTGCCGGTTATCAGCCCCAGCATTTT. Its translation is CSAGYQPQHF.

This clone has a handful of counts. The chain links TRBV30 to TRBJ2-2; the match to TRBD1 covers 9 bases. Trimming cost V 3 bases and J 8 bases; bases outside gene matches: 13. This CDR3 spans 16 amino acids. Germline CDR1 and CDR2: GTSNPN and SVGIG (reference sequence). For the CDR3, the DNA is TGTGCCTGGAGCCTAACCGGGACAGGGTATTCGGGGGAGCTGTTTTTT. Translated, it gives CAWSLTGTGYSGELFF.

The CDR3 region has the DNA TGTGCCAGCAGCTTGGCCAGGCTAGCGGGGGGGCCGAGAAATGAGCAGTTCTTC. Protein product: CASSLARLAGGPRNEQFF. This rearrangement joins TRBV5-4 to TRBJ2-1; TRBD2 matches at 12 bases. Germline V gene sequence: CDR1 SGHNT, CDR2 YYREEE (reference sequence). With 0 bases clipped from V and 7 bases from J, the junction kept 11 bases outside the gene matches. The CDR3 consists of 18 residues.